One sample yielded the 5 T cell receptor beta chains listed below, sequenced in a study of cytomegalovirus exposure and HLA in healthy donors. The PCR ran on 60 Vbeta and 13 Jbeta primers. Sequenced by immunoSEQ multiplex PCR; TCRdb stores in-frame clones only, minus some. This table holds 85,000 to 100,000 clones, around 80% found once. Sample: PBMCs. The receptor set was obtained from a male donor in good health and CMV-seropositive.

This chain connects TRBV7-2 to TRBJ2-1; weak D call: TRBD1 (5 bases). Deletions cut 2 bases from V and 8 bases from J, with 16 bases between. CDR1 is SGHTA, CDR2 FQGNSA, per germline. There are 15 residues in the CDR3. CDR3 loop: CASSLRSKGKDEQFF. DNA for the CDR3: TGTGCCAGCAGCTTACGAAGCAAGGGGAAGGATGAGCAGTTCTTC.

This clone was observed a single time. This sequence joins TRBV9 and TRBJ2-5, with 9 nucleotides matching TRBD2. Germline CDR1 is SGDLS and CDR2 is YYNGEE. CDR3 length: 15 amino acids. V trimming: 4 bases; J trimming: 2 bases; junction bases outside the gene matches: 6. CDR3 protein: CASSPQGLAQETQYF. The CDR3 DNA sequence: TGTGCCAGCAGCCCCCAAGGACTAGCGCAAGAGACCCAGTACTTC.

This clone was seen only a few times. The chain combines TRBV30 with TRBJ1-5; TRBD1 might be the D (5 bases). The germline V gene has CDR1 GTSNPN and CDR2 SVGIG (reference sequence). CDR3 length: 14 residues. V dropped 5 bases and J dropped 1 base, with 12 bases sitting between them. DNA for the CDR3: TGTGCCTGGGCCTTGGGGGGGAGCAATCAGCCCCAGCATTTT. Translation: CAWALGGSNQPQHF.

V usage is TRBV5-6 and J usage is TRBJ2-5; D not certain. Germline CDR1 and CDR2: SGHDT and YYEEEE. CDR3 length: 13 amino acids. The germline V and J ends were trimmed by 1 base and 5 bases, with 9 bases remaining between them. CDR3 nucleotide sequence: TGTGCCAGCAGCTTGACTACCCCCGAGACCCAGTACTTC. Its translation is CASSLTTPETQYF.

The chain employs TRBV27 and TRBJ1-1; no clear D gene. This CDR3 spans 13 amino acids. V shed 2 bases and J shed 3 bases, with 7 bases lying between them. Germline V CDR1 and CDR2: MNHEY, SMNVEV (reference sequence). The CDR3 nucleotides are TGTGCCAGCAGTTTACAGGTAGACACTGAAGCTTTCTTT. Protein: CASSLQVDTEAFF.